A single sample is the source of the 28 T cell receptor beta chains below, sequenced in a study of spatial heterogeneity in lung cancer. TCRdb called the 5' RACE reads again in MiXCR, with one record for every CDR3 protein. In the table there are tens of thousands of distinct CDR3 sequences, around 9% of which are singletons. Sample time point: sample taken at primary tumor resection. Tumor, nontumor lung or frozen PBMC supplied whole RNA that was sequenced unsorted. The sample in question was PBMCs, obtained at surgery. These TCRs come from a male donor with early-stage non-small cell lung cancer.

The V call is TRBV20-1, the J call TRBJ2-7, with D perhaps being TRBD1 or TRBD2 (5 bases each). This CDR3 spans 11 amino acids. V lost 6 bases and J 12 bases, leaving 18 bases between the germline ends. The V gene's germline CDR1 is DFQATT and CDR2 SNEGSKA (reference sequence). The chain's CDR3 is CSASQKGSSYF. CDR3 coding DNA: TGCAGTGCCTCACAAAAGGGGAGTTCGTACTTC.

This clonotype was counted between two and nine times. CDR3 coding DNA: TGTGCCAGCAGCTTAGTCGTAGCGGGGGGCCAAAGCTCCTACAATGAGCAGTTCTTC. Its protein is CASSLVVAGGQSSYNEQFF. V and J are TRBV7-8 and TRBJ2-1; 10 bases match TRBD2. V gave up 1 base and J gave up 0 bases; unmatched junction bases: 9. The CDR3 runs 19 residues. Germline V gene data show CDR1 as SGHVS and CDR2 as FQNEAQ.

J is TRBJ2-7 and V is TRBV6-5; no clear D gene. The V end was cut by 2 bases, the J end by 1 base, with 9 bases between. Per the germline V gene, CDR1 is MNHEY and CDR2 is SVGAGI. This CDR3 is 14 amino acids long. CDR3 protein: CASSYRPGSYEQYF. The CDR3 bases are TGTGCCAGCAGTTACCGCCCAGGATCCTACGAGCAGTACTTC.

This clonotype was seen at least ten times. V gene TRBV6-6 combines with J gene TRBJ2-1, with 10 bases identical to TRBD2. The CDR3 has 16 residues. J lost 2 bases, V lost 4 bases, and 5 bases had no gene match. Germline lookup yields CDR1 MNHNY and CDR2 SVGAGI (reference sequence). CDR3 amino acids: CASSSDLAGAYNEQFF. The CDR3 coding sequence is TGTGCCAGCAGTTCGGACCTAGCGGGGGCCTACAATGAGCAGTTCTTC.

This clonotype has a handful of counts. The chain joins TRBV5-6 to TRBJ2-2, with a tentative D call TRBD1 (6 bases). CDR1 SGHDT and CDR2 YYEEEE come from the germline V gene. The CDR3 length is 15 residues. The germline V and J ends were trimmed by 2 bases and 6 bases, with 14 bases remaining between them. The chain's CDR3 is CASSFTGRLAGELFF. The CDR3, as DNA: TGTGCCAGCAGCTTTACAGGGAGATTGGCCGGGGAGCTGTTTTTT.

The chain couples TRBV28 to TRBJ1-1; D unclear. CDR1 is MDHEN, CDR2 SYDVKM, per germline. The CDR3 covers 14 residues. The germline V and J ends were trimmed by 4 bases and 2 bases, with 11 bases remaining between them. Written as DNA, the CDR3 is TGTGCCAGCAGTTCCCCAGGAAAAAACACTGAAGCTTTCTTT. Protein: CASSSPGKNTEAFF.

In this sample, this clonotype turned up many times. The V call is TRBV12-3 or TRBV12-4, the J call TRBJ1-2; 7 bases line up with TRBD1. The CDR3 runs 14 residues. The V segment lost 6 bases and the J segment 8 bases; nucleotides outside the gene matches: 12. The CDR3 DNA follows: TGTGCCAGCAGCCCGGCGGGGACAGTCAAGGGCTACACCTTC. Amino acid sequence: CASSPAGTVKGYTF.

This clonotype was found many times. The chain uses TRBV5-1 and TRBJ1-1; 10 bases are shared with TRBD1. The germline gives CDR1 SGHRS, CDR2 YFSETQ. V lost 4 bases, J lost 0 bases, and 9 bases stayed unmatched. There are 17 residues in the CDR3. Written as DNA, the CDR3 is TGCGCCAGCAGCAGCAGTCCCGGGACAGGGGTGAACACTGAAGCTTTCTTT. Residues: CASSSSPGTGVNTEAFF.

This chain links TRBV7-9 with TRBJ1-2, with D perhaps matching TRBD1 (5 bases). Germline loops: CDR1 SEHNR, CDR2 FQNEAQ (reference sequence). CDR3 length: 15 residues. Between the trimmed V and J ends, which lost 5 bases and 8 bases, there was a span of 21 bases. CDR3 residues: CASSPLGTELSGYTF. As DNA, the CDR3 is TGTGCCAGCAGCCCCCTAGGGACGGAACTGAGCGGCTACACCTTC.

The chain employs TRBV29-1 and TRBJ2-3, with D perhaps assigned TRBD1 or TRBD2 (5 bases each). V was clipped by 4 bases and J by 1 base, with 12 bases between them. CDR3 length: 14 residues. CDR1 is SQVTM, CDR2 ANQGSEA, per germline. The DNA for the CDR3 is TGCAGCGTTGTCAGGGAGTGGGGCACAGATACGCAGTATTTT. It specifies CSVVREWGTDTQYF.

This clonotype turned up a few times. The V gene is TRBV5-1, the J gene TRBJ2-4; TRBD2 matches at 8 bases. This CDR3 has 14 amino acids. Losses at the gene ends were 4 bases for V and 6 bases for J; bases not matched to a gene: 6. The germline V gene has CDR1 SGHRS and CDR2 YFSETQ. CDR3 bases: TGCGCCAGCAGCATTAGCGGGGAGAGAAACATTCAGTACTTC. This encodes CASSISGERNIQYF.

The V gene is TRBV12-3 or TRBV12-4, the J gene TRBJ1-2; perhaps TRBD1 as D (6 bases). The CDR3 length is 14 residues. The V end was cut by 6 bases, the J end by 4 bases, with 15 bases between. The CDR3 DNA reads as TGTGCCAGCAGACACAGGGCAGGGTCCTATGGCTACACCTTC. Residues: CASRHRAGSYGYTF.

This clonotype was counted only a few times. CDR3 in DNA: TGCGCCAGCAGCCCTAGCGGGGGGCCCAACACCGGGGAGCTGTTTTTT. Its protein is CASSPSGGPNTGELFF. This sequence joins TRBV4-1 and TRBJ2-2; TRBD2 matches 11 bases. There are 16 residues in the CDR3. Germline V lookup: CDR1 MGHRA, CDR2 YSYEKL. Trimming at V came to 4 bases and at J to 2 bases, leaving 3 bases not matched to a gene.

A few counts support this clonotype. The J gene is TRBJ1-6, the V gene TRBV7-3; D gene ambiguous. The CDR3 covers 13 residues. V was cut by 3 bases and J by 8 bases, with 8 bases left in between. CDR1 is SGHTA and CDR2 is FQGTGA in the germline V gene. DNA of the CDR3: TGTGCCAGCAGCTTGAGGCGGGATTCACCCCTCCACTTT. This gives the protein CASSLRRDSPLHF.

The chain employs TRBV12-3 or TRBV12-4 and TRBJ2-1; D gene ambiguous. Trimming took 4 bases from V and 3 from J, leaving 7 bases between them. The CDR3 is 13 residues long. Here the CDR3 reads CASSYYFYNEQFF. CDR3 coding DNA: TGTGCCAGCAGTTATTACTTCTACAATGAGCAGTTCTTC.

This clonotype was counted ten times or more. The V gene is TRBV3-1, the J gene TRBJ1-6; D is uncertain. Deletions cut 1 base from V and 8 bases from J, with 21 bases between. The length of the CDR3 is 18 residues. Germline loops: CDR1 LGHDT, CDR2 YNNKEL (reference sequence). DNA of the CDR3: TGTGCCAGCAGCCAAGGGATTGGCGTTTTGGCTACGGATTCACCCCTCCACTTT. Its translation: CASSQGIGVLATDSPLHF.

Ten or more counts support this clonotype. V and J are TRBV29-1 and TRBJ2-3; D call uncertain. With 4 bases removed from V and 1 base from J, the gap between germline ends came to 9 bases. Germline V gives CDR1 SQVTM, CDR2 ANQGSEA. The CDR3 length is 13 residues. CDR3 coding DNA: TGCAGCGTTGTATTTGGGGGCACAGATACGCAGTATTTT. Translating gives CSVVFGGTDTQYF.

The chain employs TRBV29-1 and TRBJ2-7, with no clear D. V lost 3 bases, J lost 1 base, and 10 bases lay in between. The CDR3 is 13 residues long. Per the germline V gene, CDR1 is SQVTM and CDR2 is ANQGSEA. CDR3 residues: CSVEGWGSYEQYF. In DNA, the CDR3 is TGCAGCGTTGAGGGCTGGGGTTCCTACGAGCAGTACTTC.

The chain carries TRBV7-9 and TRBJ1-5, with TRBD1 matching 8 bases. CDR3 length equals 13 residues. Looked up from germline, CDR1 is SEHNR and CDR2 is FQNEAQ (reference sequence). J lost 9 bases, V lost 6 bases, and 7 bases had no gene match. This CDR3 reads CASSLTGAPPQHF. The CDR3 nucleotides are TGTGCCAGCAGTTTGACAGGGGCTCCGCCCCAGCATTTT.

This clonotype was observed at least ten times. This chain uses TRBV29-1 with TRBJ2-1; tentatively, D is TRBD1 (7 bases). The V gene lost 2 bases and the J gene lost 4 bases, with 12 bases spanning the gap. The CDR3 sequence is 14 residues long. Germline V CDR1 and CDR2: SQVTM, ANQGSEA. For the CDR3, the DNA is TGCAGCGTTGAATTGGCAGGGGGGTACAATGAGCAGTTCTTC. It yields the protein CSVELAGGYNEQFF.

This clonotype was seen only a few times. The chain links TRBV20-1 to TRBJ2-7; unclear D gene. The CDR3 runs 12 residues. Germline values: CDR1 DFQATT, CDR2 SNEGSKA (reference sequence). The V end was cut by 0 bases, the J end by 2 bases, with 5 bases between. The CDR3: CSARETTYEQYF. The CDR3 nucleotides read TGCAGTGCTAGAGAGACAACCTACGAGCAGTACTTC.

This chain uses TRBV20-1 with TRBJ2-1, with 14 bases matching TRBD2. Germline CDR1 reads DFQATT; CDR2 reads SNEGSKA (reference sequence). Trimming took 5 bases from V and 6 from J; bases not matched to a gene: 3. The CDR3 runs to 14 residues. CDR3 sequence: CSAPGTSGSNEQFF. DNA for the CDR3: TGCAGTGCTCCCGGGACTAGCGGGAGCAATGAGCAGTTCTTC.

This clonotype came up a few times. This rearrangement joins TRBV7-9 to TRBJ1-5; 10 nucleotides align to TRBD1. This CDR3 has 15 residues. J gave up 6 bases and V 6 bases, and 8 bases lay outside the gene matches. In germline, CDR1 is SEHNR, CDR2 FQNEAQ (reference sequence). In DNA form, the CDR3 reads TGTGCCAGCAGTGTAGGGACAGGGGAAAGTCAGCCCCAGCATTTT. Protein sequence: CASSVGTGESQPQHF.

The V and J genes are TRBV7-2 and TRBJ2-1; weak D call: TRBD2 (6 bases). Germline V gene lookup returns CDR1 SGHTA and CDR2 FQGNSA. This CDR3 comprises 15 residues. V lost 5 bases and J lost 4, with 15 bases in between. The CDR3 bases are TGTGCCAGCAGCGAGACTAGTAGCTCGTACAATGAGCAGTTCTTC. Translated: CASSETSSSYNEQFF. Combining the CDR3 with reference TRBV7-2 and TRBJ2-1 gives the whole variable domain GAGVSQSPSNKVTEKGKDVELRCDPISGHTALYWYRQSLGQGLEFLIYFQGNSAPDKSGLPSDRFSAERTGGSVSTLTIQRTQQEDSAVYLCASSETSSSYNEQFFGPGTRLTVL.

Ten or more counts support this clonotype. The chain is built from TRBV28 and TRBJ2-1; D gene ambiguous. Deletions cut 7 bases from V and 4 bases from J, with 14 bases between. CDR1 and CDR2 from the germline V gene are MDHEN and SYDVKM. CDR3 length: 14 amino acids. This CDR3 is CASIKENPYNEQFF. DNA of the CDR3: TGTGCCAGCATAAAGGAGAACCCTTACAATGAGCAGTTCTTC.

Many counts were recorded for this clonotype. The gene calls are TRBV30 and TRBJ1-6; D gene uncertain. Germline assignment: CDR1 GTSNPN and CDR2 SVGIG (reference sequence). V was cut by 2 bases and J by 7 bases, with 12 bases left in between. The CDR3 length is 14 residues. This chain's CDR3 is CAWSFNLGNSPLHF. As DNA, the CDR3 is TGTGCCTGGAGTTTCAACCTCGGGAATTCACCCCTCCACTTT. The whole variable domain, filled in from reference TRBV30 and TRBJ1-6, reads SQTIHQWPATLVQPVGSPLSLECTVEGTSNPNLYWYRQAAGRGLQLLFYSVGIGQISSEVPQNLSASRPQDRQFILSSKKLLLSDSGFYLCAWSFNLGNSPLHFGNGTRLTVT.

This clonotype appeared many times. The chain couples TRBV28 to TRBJ2-7, with 7 bases that match TRBD1. CDR3 length: 15 amino acids. V shed 6 bases, J shed 5 bases, and the junction held 13 bases outside the gene matches. Germline V gene lookup returns CDR1 MDHEN and CDR2 SYDVKM. The CDR3 loop is CASSPHGQAADEQYF. The DNA of the CDR3 is TGTGCCAGCAGCCCACACGGACAGGCCGCCGACGAGCAGTACTTC.

This clonotype was seen repeatedly, ten times or more. This chain links TRBV19 with TRBJ1-5; 7 bases align to TRBD1. Germline CDR1 reads LNHDA; CDR2 reads SQIVND (reference sequence). V dropped 4 bases and J dropped 3; count of bases not matched to a gene: 12. This CDR3 comprises 17 residues. The CDR3 sequence: CASSTPRGRGNNQPQHF. Here the CDR3 DNA reads TGTGCCAGTAGTACCCCCAGGGGCAGGGGGAACAATCAGCCCCAGCATTTT.